What follows describes a single T cell receptor beta chain. Its antigen is unknown. No clone much larger than this one lies a single base away; base qualities are absent. Libraries were built with the immunoSEQ multiplex PCR assay. TCRdb obtained this table from immuneACCESS and retained in-frame rearrangements with V and J assigned. These tables miss some clones; where compared with another copy, unresolved V genes account for less than half of the shortfall, and the remainder is unexplained. In this sample the table shows about 60,000 clones, 70% to 90% of which occur a single time. The ten largest clones represent roughly 5% of the sample. These data belong to a study of technical replicates of blood from a few donors (dated by TCRdb to 2017 to 2019). Sequenced sample: PBMCs. The sequence was obtained from a human donor in good health. Some clones in this sample may be carry-over from other donors' samples.

The encoded CDR3 is CASSQDPLAGGKNIQYF. The sequence in DNA is TGCGCCAGCAGCCAAGACCCGCTGGCGGGAGGGAAAAACATTCAGTACTTC. This chain joins TRBV4-1 to TRBJ2-4; 9 bases in the middle match TRBD2. Including cysteine and phenylalanine, the CDR3 has 17 amino acids. Solely the CDR3 DNA is kept, with 51 bases framed from the first base. The CDR1 and CDR2 encoded by the germline V gene are MGHRA and YSYEKL. The junction shows trimming of 0 bases on V and 4 bases on J, and the gene matches do not reach 7 bases of it.